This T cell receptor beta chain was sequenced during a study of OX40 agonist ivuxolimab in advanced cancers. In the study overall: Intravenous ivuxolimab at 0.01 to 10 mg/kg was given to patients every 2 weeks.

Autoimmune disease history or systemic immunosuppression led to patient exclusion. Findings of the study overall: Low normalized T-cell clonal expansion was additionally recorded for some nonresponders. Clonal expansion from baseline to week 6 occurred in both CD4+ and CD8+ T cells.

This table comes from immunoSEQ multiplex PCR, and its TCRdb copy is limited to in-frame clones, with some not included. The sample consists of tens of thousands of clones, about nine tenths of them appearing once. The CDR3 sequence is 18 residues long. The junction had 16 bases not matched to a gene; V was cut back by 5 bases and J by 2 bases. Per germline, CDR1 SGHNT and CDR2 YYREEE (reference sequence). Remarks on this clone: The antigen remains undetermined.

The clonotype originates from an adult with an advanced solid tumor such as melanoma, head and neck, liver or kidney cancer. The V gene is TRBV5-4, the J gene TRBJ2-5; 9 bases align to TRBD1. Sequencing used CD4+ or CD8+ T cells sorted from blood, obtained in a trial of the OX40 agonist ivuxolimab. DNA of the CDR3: TGTGCCAGCAGTCCTGGGACAGGGAGAAAGGGGCCTCAAGAGACCCAGTACTTC. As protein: CASSPGTGRKGPQETQYF.